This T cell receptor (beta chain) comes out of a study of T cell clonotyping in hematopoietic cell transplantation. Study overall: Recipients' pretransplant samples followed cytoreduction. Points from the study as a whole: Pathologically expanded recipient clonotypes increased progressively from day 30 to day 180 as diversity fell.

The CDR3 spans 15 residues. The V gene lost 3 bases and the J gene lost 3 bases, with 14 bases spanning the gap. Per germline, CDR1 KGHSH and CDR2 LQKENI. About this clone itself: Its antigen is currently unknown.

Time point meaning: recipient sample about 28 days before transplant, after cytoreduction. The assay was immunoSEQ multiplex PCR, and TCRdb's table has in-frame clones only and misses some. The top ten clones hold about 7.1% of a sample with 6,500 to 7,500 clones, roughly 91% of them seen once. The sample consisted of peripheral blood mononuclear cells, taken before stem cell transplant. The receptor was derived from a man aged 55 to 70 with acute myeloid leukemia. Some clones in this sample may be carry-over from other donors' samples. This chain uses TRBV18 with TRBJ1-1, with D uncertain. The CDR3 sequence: CASSPFQGLDTEAFF. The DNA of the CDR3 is TGTGCCAGCTCACCTTTCCAAGGGCTCGACACTGAAGCTTTCTTT.